This T cell receptor beta chain is drawn from a study of T cell responses to AZD1222 COVID-19 vaccine. Study-wide results and limits: No day 14 peak samples; only post-peak repertoires were characterized. Only a handful of AZD1222 recipients, several in all, had baseline seropositivity.

CDR1 LNHDA and CDR2 SQIVND come from the germline V gene (reference sequence). The CDR3 extends over 14 amino acids. Trimming left V 3 bases short and J 3 bases short, with 11 bases between. In the case of this clone: Its antigen is currently unknown.

Measured with immunoSEQ multiplex PCR; TCRdb has only the in-frame clones, and not every one. Here the sample spans 90,000 to 150,000 clones, roughly 90% being singletons. Sequences were derived from peripheral blood, sampled on day 0 of AZD1222 vaccination. The chain couples TRBV19 to TRBJ1-1; the D is unclear. The source is an adult in good health. CDR3 residues: CASSIGELYTEAFF. CDR3 nucleotide sequence: TGTGCCAGTAGTATCGGGGAATTATACACTGAAGCTTTCTTT.